Each of the 16 T cell receptor beta chains below was sequenced from the same sample in a study of cytotoxic CD8 clonotypes in ibrutinib-treated CLL. Only in-frame clones appear in the TCRdb table, and some are missing; sequencing was by immunoSEQ multiplex PCR. The sample shows approximately 90,000 clones, approximately 80% of them seen only once. Material: PBMCs, obtained after 24 months of ibrutinib treatment. The source is a human donor with chronic lymphocytic leukemia.

The V call is TRBV6-6, the J call TRBJ1-6; D not certain. Trimming took off 8 bases at V and 8 bases at J, with 19 bases between the two ends. CDR3 length equals 15 residues. Germline V CDR1 and CDR2: MNHNY, SVGAGI (reference sequence). CDR3: CASQLFSSPDSPLHF. CDR3 coding DNA: TGTGCCAGCCAACTCTTTTCTAGCCCAGATTCACCCCTCCACTTT.

V usage is TRBV10-1 and J usage is TRBJ2-1; no clear D gene. Trimming removed 4 bases from V and 3 bases from J, with 10 bases in between. There are 14 residues in the CDR3. The V gene's germline CDR1 is WNHNN and CDR2 SYGVQD (reference sequence). DNA for the CDR3: TGCGCCAGCAGTGGAGGTTCAATCTACAATGAGCAGTTCTTC. Its protein is CASSGGSIYNEQFF.

V and J are TRBV28 and TRBJ1-4, with D maybe TRBD1 (6 bases). Per germline, CDR1 MDHEN and CDR2 SYDVKM. Trimming removed 3 bases from V and 5 bases from J, with 13 bases in between. The CDR3 has 15 residues. CDR3 nucleotides: TGTGCCAGCAGTTTCGCAGGAGGGGGGAATGAAAAACTGTTTTTT. Translating it yields CASSFAGGGNEKLFF. Looking up the rest from reference TRBV28 and TRBJ1-4 gives the full variable domain: DVKVTQSSRYLVKRTGEKVFLECVQDMDHENMFWYRQDPGLGLRLIYFSYDVKMKEKGDIPEGYSVSREKKERFSLILESASTNQTSMYLCASSFAGGGNEKLFFGSGTQLSVL.

In its sample, this clone was seen once. The rearrangement uses TRBV5-1 and TRBJ2-1; TRBD2 might be the D (5 bases). V dropped 4 bases and J dropped 8 bases, with 19 bases sitting between them. The CDR3 loop spans 15 amino acids. Germline loops: CDR1 SGHRS, CDR2 YFSETQ. In DNA, the CDR3 is TGCGCCAGCAGCCCCCGTCCATATAGCGATGATGAGCAGTTCTTC. Its translation is CASSPRPYSDDEQFF.

The chain has TRBV2 and TRBJ2-2; 8 bases map to TRBD2. V lost 6 bases and J lost 2; bases outside the gene matches: 5. The germline gives CDR1 SNHLY, CDR2 FYNNEI. CDR3 length equals 15 residues. The CDR3 loop is CASRERGGNTGELFF. CDR3 DNA sequence: TGTGCCAGCAGGGAACGGGGGGGTAACACCGGGGAGCTGTTTTTT. The full variable domain, with the rest looked up from reference TRBV2 and TRBJ2-2, is EPEVTQTPSHQVTQMGQEVILRCVPISNHLYFYWYRQILGQKVEFLVSFYNNEISEKSEIFDDQFSVERPDGSNFTLKIRSTKLEDSAMYFCASRERGGNTGELFFGEGSRLTVL.

This clone was counted a single time. The CDR3 protein is CASSSTRTSDEQFF. The CDR3 DNA sequence: TGTGCCAGCAGTTCGACTAGGACGAGCGATGAGCAGTTCTTC. J is TRBJ2-1 and V is TRBV6-6; possibly TRBD2 for D (6 bases). Germline CDR1 reads MNHNY; CDR2 reads SVGAGI (reference sequence). The CDR3 length is 14 residues. The V end lost 4 bases, the J end lost 8 bases, and 15 bases lay between the germline ends.

This clone was detected only a few times. CDR3 in amino acids: CASGRGGRGPGYGYTF. As DNA, the CDR3 is TGTGCCAGCGGCAGGGGAGGAAGGGGGCCCGGCTATGGCTACACCTTC. The rearrangement links TRBV7-9 to TRBJ1-2; the match to TRBD1 covers 7 bases. V was clipped by 8 bases and J by 4 bases; unmatched bases: 16. Germline loops: CDR1 SEHNR, CDR2 FQNEAQ (reference sequence). This CDR3 spans 16 amino acids.

This clone has just a few counts. The V gene is TRBV15, the J gene TRBJ1-6; D gene ambiguous. V lost 0 bases and J lost 10, with 10 bases in between. This CDR3 spans 14 amino acids. The germline V gene has CDR1 LNHNV and CDR2 YYDKDF (reference sequence). CDR3 bases: TGTGCCACCAGCAGAGAGGCGGGGAACTCACCCCTCCACTTT. This encodes CATSREAGNSPLHF.

This clone turned up a few times. The chain carries TRBV7-3 and TRBJ1-5, with no clear D. From germline, CDR1 is SGHTA and CDR2 FQGTGA. This CDR3 is 13 amino acids long. The V end was cut by 1 base, the J end by 0 bases, with 1 base between. CDR3 coding DNA: TGTGCCAGCAGCTTAAGTAGCAATCAGCCCCAGCATTTT. This encodes CASSLSSNQPQHF.

This clone showed up just a few times. The V call is TRBV6-1, the J call TRBJ2-5; the D gene could be TRBD1 or TRBD2 (5 bases each). Trimming removed 9 bases at V and 1 base at J, with 12 bases between. Germline-derived CDR1 and CDR2 are MNHNS and SASEGT. This CDR3 comprises 13 residues. The CDR3, as DNA: TGTGCCAGTGTACCGGGGCGCCAAGAGACCCAGTACTTC. Translation gives CASVPGRQETQYF.

The genes are TRBV28 and TRBJ2-7; no clear D gene. V was cut by 5 bases and J by 1 base, with 15 bases left in between. CDR1 and CDR2 (germline): MDHEN, SYDVKM. This CDR3 has 15 residues. CDR3 DNA sequence: TGTGCCAGCAGTACCCTCGCAGGCGGATCCTACGAGCAGTACTTC. It specifies CASSTLAGGSYEQYF.

The chain carries TRBV6-6 and TRBJ2-1; the D gene is possibly TRBD1 (6 bases). The germline V gene has CDR1 MNHNY and CDR2 SVGAGI (reference sequence). CDR3 length: 15 residues. V lost 2 bases, J lost 4 bases, and 12 bases lay in between. CDR3 protein: CASSYPGDPYNEQFF. The CDR3 bases are TGTGCCAGCAGTTACCCAGGGGATCCTTACAATGAGCAGTTCTTC.

V is TRBV30 and J is TRBJ2-1; D is perhaps TRBD2 (6 bases). The CDR3 covers 13 residues. V lost 4 bases to trimming and J lost 8 bases, with 15 bases between them. Germline V gene data show CDR1 as GTSNPN and CDR2 as SVGIG (reference sequence). DNA of the CDR3: TGTGCCTGGAAAGGGTGGTGGAGGGATGAGCAGTTCTTC. Its translation: CAWKGWWRDEQFF.

V usage is TRBV9 and J usage is TRBJ2-2; D is unresolved. The CDR3 is 12 amino acids. Germline V CDR1 and CDR2: SGDLS, YYNGEE. With 3 bases removed from V and 2 bases from J, the gap between germline ends came to 2 bases. CDR3 residues: CASSANTGELFF. The CDR3 DNA sequence: TGTGCCAGCAGCGCCAACACCGGGGAGCTGTTTTTT.

The V call is TRBV28, the J call TRBJ1-1; a possible D gene is TRBD1 (6 bases). Germline V gene sequence: CDR1 MDHEN, CDR2 SYDVKM. The CDR3 contains 15 residues. Trimming pared 5 bases from V and 11 bases from J, leaving 24 bases between. The CDR3 bases are TGTGCCAGCAGTGGAGGTTCTAGGGGGACCCTTCAGGCTTTCTTT. Its protein product is CASSGGSRGTLQAFF.

The V call is TRBV19, the J call TRBJ2-4; D possibly uses TRBD1 or TRBD2 (6 bases each). V was cut by 5 bases and J by 6 bases, with 14 bases left in between. Germline loops: CDR1 LNHDA, CDR2 SQIVND (reference sequence). CDR3 length: 14 residues. CDR3 sequence reads: CASSSQGTANIQYF. CDR3 DNA: TGTGCCAGTAGTTCTCAGGGGACTGCAAACATTCAGTACTTC.